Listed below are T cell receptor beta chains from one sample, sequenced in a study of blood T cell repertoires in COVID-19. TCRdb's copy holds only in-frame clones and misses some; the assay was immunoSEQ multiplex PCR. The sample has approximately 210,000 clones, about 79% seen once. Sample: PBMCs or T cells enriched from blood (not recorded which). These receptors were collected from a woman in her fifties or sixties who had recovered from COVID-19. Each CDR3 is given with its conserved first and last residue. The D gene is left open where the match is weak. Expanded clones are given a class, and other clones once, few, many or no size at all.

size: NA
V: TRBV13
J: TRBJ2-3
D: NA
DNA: TGTGCCAGCGGGAGGGTGGCGGGGGCCAATACAGATACGCAGTATTTT
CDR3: CASGRVAGANTDTQYF

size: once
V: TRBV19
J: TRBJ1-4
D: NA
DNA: TGTGCCAGTAGTTTATCAACGTCGGAGAAACTGTTTTTT
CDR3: CASSLSTSEKLFF

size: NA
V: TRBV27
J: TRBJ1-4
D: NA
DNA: TGTGCCAGCAGTTCCTCCGTACATAATGAAAAACTGTTTTTT
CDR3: CASSSSVHNEKLFF

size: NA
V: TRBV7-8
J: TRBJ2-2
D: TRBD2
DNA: TGTGCCAGCAGTCATAGGACTAGCGGGGGGAACACCGGGGAGCTGTTTTTT
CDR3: CASSHRTSGGNTGELFF

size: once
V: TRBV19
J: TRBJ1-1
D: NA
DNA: TGTGCCAGTAGCCCCCTGCGGGGAAACACTGAAGCTTTCTTT
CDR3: CASSPLRGNTEAFF

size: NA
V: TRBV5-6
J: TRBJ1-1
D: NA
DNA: TGTGCCAGCGATCGGGGGACTTCCACTGAAGCTTTCTTT
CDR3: CASDRGTSTEAFF

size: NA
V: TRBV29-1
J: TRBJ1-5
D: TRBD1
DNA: TGCAGCGTGGCTTCGGGACAGGGTATACAGCCCCAGCATTTT
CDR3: CSVASGQGIQPQHF

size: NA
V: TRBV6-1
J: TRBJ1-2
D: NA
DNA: TGTGCCAGCAGTGAAGCCCCCGGGATATCTCAGTACTATGGCTACACCTTC
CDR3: CASSEAPGISQYYGYTF

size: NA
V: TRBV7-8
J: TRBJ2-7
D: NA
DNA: TGTGCCAGCAGCTTAGGGCAGGCGCAACCGTACGAGCAGTACTTC
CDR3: CASSLGQAQPYEQYF

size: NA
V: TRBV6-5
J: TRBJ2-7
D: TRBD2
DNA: TGTGCCAGCAGTTACGGTCTAGCGGGAGAGCAGTACTTC
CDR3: CASSYGLAGEQYF

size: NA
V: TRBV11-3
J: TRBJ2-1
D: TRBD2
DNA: TGTGCCAGCAGCTTAGTGACGGGGGGGATCGGCAATGAGCAGTTCTTC
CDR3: CASSLVTGGIGNEQFF

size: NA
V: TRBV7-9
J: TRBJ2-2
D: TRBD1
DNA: TGTGCCAGCAGCTTCCGACAGGGTGGCGGGGAGCTGTTTTTT
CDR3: CASSFRQGGGELFF

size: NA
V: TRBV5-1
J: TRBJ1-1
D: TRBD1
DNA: TGCGCCAGCAGCTGGGACAGGAAGAACACTGAAGCTTTCTTT
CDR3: CASSWDRKNTEAFF

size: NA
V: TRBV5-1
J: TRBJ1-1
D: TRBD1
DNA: TGCGCCAGCAGCTCCCCGGACAGGGGGAACACTGAAGCTTTCTTT
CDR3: CASSSPDRGNTEAFF

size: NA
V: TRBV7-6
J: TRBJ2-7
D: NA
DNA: TGTGCCAGCAGTCTAGAGGGCATTTTGAGCTCCTACGAGCAGTACTTC
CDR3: CASSLEGILSSYEQYF

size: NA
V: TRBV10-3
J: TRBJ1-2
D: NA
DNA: TGTGCCATCAGCCAGGGCGATGGCTACACCTTC
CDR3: CAISQGDGYTF

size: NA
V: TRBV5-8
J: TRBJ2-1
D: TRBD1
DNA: TGTGCCAGCAGCGGAGTCGGGACAGGGCTTTTTAATGAGCAGTTCTTC
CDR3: CASSGVGTGLFNEQFF

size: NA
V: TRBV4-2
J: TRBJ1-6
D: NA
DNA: TGTGCCAGCAGCCAAGTCAGGGGCGCGAATAATTCACCCCTCCACTTT
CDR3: CASSQVRGANNSPLHF

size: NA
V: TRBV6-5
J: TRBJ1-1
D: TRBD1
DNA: TGTGCCAGCAGTCGTTCACAGGGGAGGACCACTGAAGCTTTCTTT
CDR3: CASSRSQGRTTEAFF

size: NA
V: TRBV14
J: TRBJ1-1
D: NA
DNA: TGTGCCAGCAGACGGAGCATGAACACTGAAGCTTTCTTT
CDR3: CASRRSMNTEAFF

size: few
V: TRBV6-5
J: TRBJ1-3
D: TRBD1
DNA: TGTGCCAGCAGAGTGACAGGGTCGGGAAACACCATATATTTT
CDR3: CASRVTGSGNTIYF

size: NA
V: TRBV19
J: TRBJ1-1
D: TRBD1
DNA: TGTGCCAGTAGTCGACAGGGTCGCACTGAAGCTTTCTTT
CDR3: CASSRQGRTEAFF

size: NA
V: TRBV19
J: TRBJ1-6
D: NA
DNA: TGTGCCAGTTCCCCCGGGGGTAGGGCGCATTCACCCCTCCACTTT
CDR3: CASSPGGRAHSPLHF

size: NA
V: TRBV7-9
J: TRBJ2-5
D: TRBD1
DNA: TGTGCCAGCAGCTTGGGGACAGGGGCGGGAGAGACCCAGTACTTC
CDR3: CASSLGTGAGETQYF

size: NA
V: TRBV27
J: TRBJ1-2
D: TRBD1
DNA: TGTGCCAGCAGTTTCCGCACCGGGACAGGGTCTAACTATGGCTACACCTTC
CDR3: CASSFRTGTGSNYGYTF

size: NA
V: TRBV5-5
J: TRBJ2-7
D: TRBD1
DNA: TGTGCCAGCAGCCCTACGTCATCGGGACAGGGGGCTCGCGAGCAGTACTTC
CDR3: CASSPTSSGQGAREQYF

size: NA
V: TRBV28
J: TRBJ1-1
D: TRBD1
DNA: TGTGCCAGCAGTGGAGCAGGGGGATGGACTGAAGCTTTCTTT
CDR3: CASSGAGGWTEAFF

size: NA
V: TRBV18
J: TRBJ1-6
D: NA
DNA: TGTGCCAGCTCGCCCACCTCGGGGACAAGTAAATATAATTCACCCCTCCACTTT
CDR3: CASSPTSGTSKYNSPLHF

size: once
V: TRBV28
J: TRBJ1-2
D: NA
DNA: TGTGCCAGCAGCCCAGACAGGTACTATGGCTACACCTTC
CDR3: CASSPDRYYGYTF

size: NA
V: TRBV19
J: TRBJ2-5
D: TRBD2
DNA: TGTGCCAGCCAAGCGGGGGGCGTACAAGAGACCCAGTACTTC
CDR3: CASQAGGVQETQYF

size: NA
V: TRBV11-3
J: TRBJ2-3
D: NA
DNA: TGTGCCAGCAAGGGCGGATTGCAGGGGAGCACAGATACGCAGTATTTT
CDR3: CASKGGLQGSTDTQYF

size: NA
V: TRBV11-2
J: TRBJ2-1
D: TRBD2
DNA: TGTGCCAGCAGCTCATCTAGCGGGCGGTACAATGAGCAGTTCTTC
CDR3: CASSSSSGRYNEQFF

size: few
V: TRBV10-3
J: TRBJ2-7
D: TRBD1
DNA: TGTGCCATCAGTGACCGGGACAGGGCCGACTACGAGCAGTACTTC
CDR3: CAISDRDRADYEQYF

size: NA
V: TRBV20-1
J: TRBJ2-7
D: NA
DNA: TGCAGTGCTAGTTGGGCAGCCTACGAGCAGTACTTC
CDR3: CSASWAAYEQYF

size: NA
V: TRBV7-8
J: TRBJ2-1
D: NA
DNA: TGTGCCAGCAGTTTCTACAATAGCCTCTCGAATGAGCAGTTCTTC
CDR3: CASSFYNSLSNEQFF

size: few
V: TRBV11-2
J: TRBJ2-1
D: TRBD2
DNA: TGTGCCAGCAGCTTAGATAGCGGGAGGTCACACAATGAGCAGTTCTTC
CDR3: CASSLDSGRSHNEQFF

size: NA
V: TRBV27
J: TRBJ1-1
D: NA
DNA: TGTGCCAGCAGTTCACCCCCGTCCCTAAGGGGCACTGAAGCTTTCTTT
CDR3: CASSSPPSLRGTEAFF

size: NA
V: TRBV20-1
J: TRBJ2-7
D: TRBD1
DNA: TGCAGTGCTAGTGGGGACAGAGTAACCTACGAGCAGTACTTC
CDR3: CSASGDRVTYEQYF

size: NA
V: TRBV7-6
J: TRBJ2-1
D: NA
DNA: TGTGCCAGCAGCTTACTGGCGGCCAGCTCCTACAATGAGCAGTTCTTC
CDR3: CASSLLAASSYNEQFF

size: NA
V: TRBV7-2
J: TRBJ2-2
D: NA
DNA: TGTGCCAGCAGCCAGGGACATCGGAACACCGGGGAGCTGTTTTTT
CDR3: CASSQGHRNTGELFF

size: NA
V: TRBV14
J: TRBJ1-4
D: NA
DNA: TGTGCCAGCAGCCCCCAGCGGACGGCTGATGAAAAACTGTTTTTT
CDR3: CASSPQRTADEKLFF

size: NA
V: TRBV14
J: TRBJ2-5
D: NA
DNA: TGTGCCAGCAGCCTATCAGGGGAGACCCAGTACTTC
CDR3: CASSLSGETQYF

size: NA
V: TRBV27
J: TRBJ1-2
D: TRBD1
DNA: TGTGCCAGCAGCAACCTCCGGGACAGGGGGACCTATGGCTACACCTTC
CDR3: CASSNLRDRGTYGYTF

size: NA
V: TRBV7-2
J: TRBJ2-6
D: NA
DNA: TGTGCCAGCAGCTTAGGGACTGCTGGGGCCAACGTCCTGACTTTC
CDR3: CASSLGTAGANVLTF

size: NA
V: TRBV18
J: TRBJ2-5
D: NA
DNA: TGTGCCAGCTCACCCGTAAATCAAGAGACCCAGTACTTC
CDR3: CASSPVNQETQYF